The sequence of this T cell receptor (beta chain) was determined in a study of blood T cell repertoires in COVID-19. The wider study: Whether acute or convalescent, the COVID-19 samples came from the United States, Italy and Spain. Nucleic acid was either cDNA or gDNA, and it came from T cells, B-cell-depleted T cells, or PBMCs.

Per the original data handling: Estimation of nucleated cell counts was performed using reference gene primer amplification. The protocol was immunoSEQ multiplex PCR, while the TCRdb copy is restricted to in-frame clones and leaves out a portion. V, J and clone size are taken as reported in that table, and D and trimming were inferred from the DNA itself. The sample includes a few hundred thousand clones, approximately 77% of them seen just once. V lost 4 bases to trimming and J lost 6 bases, with 22 bases between them. Germline V CDR1 and CDR2: SGHRS, YFSETQ. This CDR3 has 16 amino acids. Specimen: peripheral blood. The receptor was isolated from a human donor with acute or convalescent COVID-19. The donor label of this sample is uncertain. The rearrangement joins TRBV5-1 to TRBJ1-2; TRBD1 is a possible D gene (6 bases). The CDR3 DNA follows: TGCGCCAGCAGCACTGACCTCGGGACACGGTTGAATGGCTACACCTTC. It yields the protein CASSTDLGTRLNGYTF.